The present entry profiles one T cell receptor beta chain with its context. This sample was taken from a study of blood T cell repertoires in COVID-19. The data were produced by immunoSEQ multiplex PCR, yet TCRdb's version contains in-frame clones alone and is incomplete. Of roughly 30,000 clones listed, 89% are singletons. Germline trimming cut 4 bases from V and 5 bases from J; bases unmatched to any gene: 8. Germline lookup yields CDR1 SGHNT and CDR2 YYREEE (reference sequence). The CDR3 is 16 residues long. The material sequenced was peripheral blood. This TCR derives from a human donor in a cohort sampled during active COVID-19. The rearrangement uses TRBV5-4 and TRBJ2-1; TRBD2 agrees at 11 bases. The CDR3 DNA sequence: TGTGCCAGCAGCCCCCCGACTAGCGGGGCCAACAATGAGCAGTTCTTC. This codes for CASSPPTSGANNEQFF.